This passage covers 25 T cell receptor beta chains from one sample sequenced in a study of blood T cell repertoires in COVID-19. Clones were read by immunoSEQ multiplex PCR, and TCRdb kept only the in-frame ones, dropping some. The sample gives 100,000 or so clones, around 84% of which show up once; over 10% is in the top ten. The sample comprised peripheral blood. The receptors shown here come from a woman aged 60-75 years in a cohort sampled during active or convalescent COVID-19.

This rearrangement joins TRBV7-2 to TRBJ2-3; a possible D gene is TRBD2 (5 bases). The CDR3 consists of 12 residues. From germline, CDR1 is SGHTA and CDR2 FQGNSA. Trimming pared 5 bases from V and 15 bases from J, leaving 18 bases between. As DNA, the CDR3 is TGTGCCAGCAGCCCAACTAGTCGGATCTTTTATTTT. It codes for CASSPTSRIFYF.

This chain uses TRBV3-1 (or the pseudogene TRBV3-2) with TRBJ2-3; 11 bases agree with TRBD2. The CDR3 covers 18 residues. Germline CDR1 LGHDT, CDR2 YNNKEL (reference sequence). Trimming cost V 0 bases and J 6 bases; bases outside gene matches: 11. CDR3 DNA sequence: TGTGCCAGCAGCCAAGATAGGCTAGCGGGGGGATATATGGATACGCAGTATTTT. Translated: CASSQDRLAGGYMDTQYF.

The CDR3 DNA sequence: TGTGCCAGCAGCTTAGATTCCCGGGCGGGAAACACCGGGGAGCTGTTTTTT. Translated, it gives CASSLDSRAGNTGELFF. The V call is TRBV11-3, the J call TRBJ2-2; perhaps TRBD2 as D (6 bases). Looked up from germline, CDR1 is SGHNT and CDR2 is YENEEA. Trimming took 0 bases from V and 2 from J, leaving 13 bases between them. The CDR3 runs 17 residues.

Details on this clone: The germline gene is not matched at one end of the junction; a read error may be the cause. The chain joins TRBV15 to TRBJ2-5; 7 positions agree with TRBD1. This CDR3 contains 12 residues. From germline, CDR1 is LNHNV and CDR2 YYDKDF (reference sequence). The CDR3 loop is CATSREQGPPNF. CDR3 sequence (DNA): TGTGCCACCAGCAGAGAACAGGGGCCTCCCAACTTC.

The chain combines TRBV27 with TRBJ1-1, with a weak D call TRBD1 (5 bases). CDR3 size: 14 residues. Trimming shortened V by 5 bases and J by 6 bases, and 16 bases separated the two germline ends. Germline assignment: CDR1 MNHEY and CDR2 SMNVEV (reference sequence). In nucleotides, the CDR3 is TGTGCCAGCAGTCCGCAGGAGGGGCTGGCTGAAGCTTTCTTT. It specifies CASSPQEGLAEAFF.

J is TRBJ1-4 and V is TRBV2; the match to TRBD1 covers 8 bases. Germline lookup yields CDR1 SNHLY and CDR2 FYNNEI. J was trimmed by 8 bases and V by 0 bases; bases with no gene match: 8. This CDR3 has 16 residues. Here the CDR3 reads CASSEAGDRGWEKLFF. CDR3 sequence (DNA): TGTGCCAGCAGTGAAGCGGGTGACAGGGGCTGGGAAAAACTGTTTTTT. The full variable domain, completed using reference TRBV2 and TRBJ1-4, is EPEVTQTPSHQVTQMGQEVILRCVPISNHLYFYWYRQILGQKVEFLVSFYNNEISEKSEIFDDQFSVERPDGSNFTLKIRSTKLEDSAMYFCASSEAGDRGWEKLFFGSGTQLSVL.

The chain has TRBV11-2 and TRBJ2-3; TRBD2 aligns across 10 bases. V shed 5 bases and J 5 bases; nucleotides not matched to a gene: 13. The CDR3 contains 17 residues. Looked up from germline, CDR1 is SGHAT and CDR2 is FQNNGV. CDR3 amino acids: CASSRRERGGVEDTQYF. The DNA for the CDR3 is TGTGCCAGCAGCCGCCGCGAGCGGGGGGGCGTTGAAGATACGCAGTATTTT.

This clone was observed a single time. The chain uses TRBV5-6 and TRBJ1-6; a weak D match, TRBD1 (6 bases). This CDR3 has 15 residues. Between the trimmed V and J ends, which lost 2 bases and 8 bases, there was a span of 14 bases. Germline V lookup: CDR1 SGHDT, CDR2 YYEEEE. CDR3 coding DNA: TGTGCCAGCAGCTTCGGGGGGGCCATGGATTCACCCCTCCACTTT. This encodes CASSFGGAMDSPLHF.

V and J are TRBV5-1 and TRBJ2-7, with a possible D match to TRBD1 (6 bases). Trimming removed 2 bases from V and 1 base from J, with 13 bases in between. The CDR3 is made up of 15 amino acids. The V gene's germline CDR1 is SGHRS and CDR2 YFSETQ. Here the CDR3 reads CASSFYTGRSYEQYF. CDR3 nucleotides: TGCGCCAGCAGCTTTTACACAGGGAGATCCTACGAGCAGTACTTC.

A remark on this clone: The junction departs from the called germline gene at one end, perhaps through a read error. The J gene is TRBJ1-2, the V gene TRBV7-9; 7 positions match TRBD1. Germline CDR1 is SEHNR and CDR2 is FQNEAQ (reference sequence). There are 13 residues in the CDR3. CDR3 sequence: CASSLRSVGGYAF. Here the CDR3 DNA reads TGTGCCAGCAGCTTGAGGTCCGTAGGGGGCTACGCCTTC.

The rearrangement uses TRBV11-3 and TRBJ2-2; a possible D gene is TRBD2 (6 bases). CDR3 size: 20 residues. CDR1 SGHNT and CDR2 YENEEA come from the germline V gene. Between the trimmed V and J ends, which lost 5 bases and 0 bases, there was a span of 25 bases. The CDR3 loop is CASSPRPGTGLPSNTGELFF. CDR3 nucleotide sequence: TGTGCCAGCAGCCCCCGCCCCGGAACAGGACTACCCTCGAACACCGGGGAGCTGTTTTTT.

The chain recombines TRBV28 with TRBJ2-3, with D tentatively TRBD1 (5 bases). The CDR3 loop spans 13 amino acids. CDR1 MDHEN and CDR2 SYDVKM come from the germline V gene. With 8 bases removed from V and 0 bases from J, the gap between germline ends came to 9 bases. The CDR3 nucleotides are TGTGCCAGCGGGGCCCCTAGCACAGATACGCAGTATTTT. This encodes CASGAPSTDTQYF.

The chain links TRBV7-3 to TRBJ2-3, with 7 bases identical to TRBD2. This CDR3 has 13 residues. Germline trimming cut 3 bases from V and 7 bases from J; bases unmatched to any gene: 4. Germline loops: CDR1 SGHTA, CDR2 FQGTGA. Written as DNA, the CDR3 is TGTGCCAGCAGCTTGGGGACTACGAATACGCAGTATTTT. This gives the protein CASSLGTTNTQYF.

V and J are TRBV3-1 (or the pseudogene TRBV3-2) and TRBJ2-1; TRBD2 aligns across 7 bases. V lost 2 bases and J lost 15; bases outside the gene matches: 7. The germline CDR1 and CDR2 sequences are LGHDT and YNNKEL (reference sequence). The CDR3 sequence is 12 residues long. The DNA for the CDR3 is TGTGCCAGCAGCCAAACTCGACTAGCTCCGTTCTTC. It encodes CASSQTRLAPFF.

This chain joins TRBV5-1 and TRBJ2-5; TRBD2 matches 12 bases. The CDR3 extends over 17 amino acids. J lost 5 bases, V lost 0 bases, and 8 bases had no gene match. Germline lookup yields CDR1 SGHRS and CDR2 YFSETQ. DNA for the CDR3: TGCGCCAGCAGCTTGGCCAAGACTAGCGGGGGCGGGGAGACCCAGTACTTC. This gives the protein CASSLAKTSGGGETQYF. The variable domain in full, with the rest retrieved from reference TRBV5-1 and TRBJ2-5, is KAGVTQTPRYLIKTRGQQVTLSCSPISGHRSVSWYQQTPGQGLQFLFEYFSETQRNKGNFPGRFSGRQFSNSRSEMNVSTLELGDSALYLCASSLAKTSGGGETQYFGPGTRLLVL.

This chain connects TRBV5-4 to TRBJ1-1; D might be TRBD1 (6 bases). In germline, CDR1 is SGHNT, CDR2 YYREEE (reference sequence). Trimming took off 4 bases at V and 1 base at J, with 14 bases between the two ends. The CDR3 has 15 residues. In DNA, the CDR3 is TGTGCCAGCAGCCCCCGAGGGGGGGAGAACACTGAAGCTTTCTTT. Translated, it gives CASSPRGGENTEAFF.

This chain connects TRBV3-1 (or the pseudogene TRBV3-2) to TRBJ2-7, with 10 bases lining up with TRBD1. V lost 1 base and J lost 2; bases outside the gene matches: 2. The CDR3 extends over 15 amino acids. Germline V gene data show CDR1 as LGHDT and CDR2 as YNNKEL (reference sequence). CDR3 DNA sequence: TGTGCCAGCAGCCAAGGGGACAGGGGCCCCTACGAGCAGTACTTC. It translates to CASSQGDRGPYEQYF.

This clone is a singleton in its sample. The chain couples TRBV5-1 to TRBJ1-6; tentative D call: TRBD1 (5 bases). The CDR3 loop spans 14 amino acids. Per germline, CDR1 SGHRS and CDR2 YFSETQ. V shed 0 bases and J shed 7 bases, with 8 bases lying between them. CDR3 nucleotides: TGCGCCAGCAGCTTGGGCGGGGGGAATTCACCCCTCCACTTT. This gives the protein CASSLGGGNSPLHF.

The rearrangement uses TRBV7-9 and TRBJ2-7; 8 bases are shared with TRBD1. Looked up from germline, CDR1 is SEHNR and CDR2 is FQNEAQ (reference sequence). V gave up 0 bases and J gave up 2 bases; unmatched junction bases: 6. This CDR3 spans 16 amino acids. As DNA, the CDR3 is TGTGCCAGCAGCTTAGCGCAAGGACAGGGAACCTACGAGCAGTACTTC. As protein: CASSLAQGQGTYEQYF.

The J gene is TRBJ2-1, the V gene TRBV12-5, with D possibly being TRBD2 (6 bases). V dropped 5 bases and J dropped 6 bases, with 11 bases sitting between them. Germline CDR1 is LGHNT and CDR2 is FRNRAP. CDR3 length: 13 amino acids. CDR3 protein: CASGSQGGNEQFF. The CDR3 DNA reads TGTGCTAGTGGTAGTCAGGGAGGCAATGAGCAGTTCTTC.

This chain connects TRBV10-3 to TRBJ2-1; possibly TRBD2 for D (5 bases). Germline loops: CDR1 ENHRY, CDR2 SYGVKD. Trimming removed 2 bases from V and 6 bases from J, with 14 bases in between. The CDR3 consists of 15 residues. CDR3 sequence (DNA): TGTGCCATCAGTGAGAGAGGGAGCATAGGCAATGAGCAGTTCTTC. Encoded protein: CAISERGSIGNEQFF.

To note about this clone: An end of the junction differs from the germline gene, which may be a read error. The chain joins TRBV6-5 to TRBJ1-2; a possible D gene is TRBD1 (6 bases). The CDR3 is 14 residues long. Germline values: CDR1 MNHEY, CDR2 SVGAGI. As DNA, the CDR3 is TGTGCCAGCCAAGTATTAGGGGGTAACTCTGGCTACACCTTC. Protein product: CASQVLGGNSGYTF.

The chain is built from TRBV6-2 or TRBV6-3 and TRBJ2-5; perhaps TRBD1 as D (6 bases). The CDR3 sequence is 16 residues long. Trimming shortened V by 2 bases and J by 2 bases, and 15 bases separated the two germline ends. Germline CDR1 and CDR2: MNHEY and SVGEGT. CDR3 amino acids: CASSYPTGTVQETQYF. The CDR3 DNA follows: TGTGCCAGCAGTTACCCGACAGGTACAGTGCAAGAGACCCAGTACTTC.

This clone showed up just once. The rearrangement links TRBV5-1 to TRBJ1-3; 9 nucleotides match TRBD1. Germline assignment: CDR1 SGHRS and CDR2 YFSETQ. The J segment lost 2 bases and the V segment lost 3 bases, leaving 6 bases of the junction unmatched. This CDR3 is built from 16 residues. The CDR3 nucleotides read TGCGCCAGCAGCTCCTCCGGACAGGGGACTGGAAACACCATATATTTT. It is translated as CASSSSGQGTGNTIYF.

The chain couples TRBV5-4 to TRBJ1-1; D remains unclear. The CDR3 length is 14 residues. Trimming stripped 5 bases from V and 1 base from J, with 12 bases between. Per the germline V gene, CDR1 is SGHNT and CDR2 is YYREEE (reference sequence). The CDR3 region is CASSSNRGNTEAFF. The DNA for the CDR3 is TGTGCCAGCAGTTCGAACCGGGGGAACACTGAAGCTTTCTTT.